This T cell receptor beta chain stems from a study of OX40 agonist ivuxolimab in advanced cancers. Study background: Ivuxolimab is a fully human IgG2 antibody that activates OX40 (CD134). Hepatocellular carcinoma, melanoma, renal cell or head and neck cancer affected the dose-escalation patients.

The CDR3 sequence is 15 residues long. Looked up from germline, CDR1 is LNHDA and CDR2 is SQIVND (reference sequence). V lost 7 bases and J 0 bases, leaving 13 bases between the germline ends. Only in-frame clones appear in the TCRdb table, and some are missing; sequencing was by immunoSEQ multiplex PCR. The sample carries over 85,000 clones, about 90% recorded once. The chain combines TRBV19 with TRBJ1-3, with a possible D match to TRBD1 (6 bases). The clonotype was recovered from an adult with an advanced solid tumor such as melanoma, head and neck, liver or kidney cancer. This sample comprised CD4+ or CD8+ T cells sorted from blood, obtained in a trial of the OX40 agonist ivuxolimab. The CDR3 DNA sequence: TGTGCCAGTAATCCTACAGGGTTCTCTGGAAACACCATATATTTT. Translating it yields CASNPTGFSGNTIYF. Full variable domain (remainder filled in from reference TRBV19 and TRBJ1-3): DGGITQSPKYLFRKEGQNVTLSCEQNLNHDAMYWYRQDPGQGLRLIYYSQIVNDFQKGDIAEGYSVSREKKESFPLTVTSAQKNPTAFYLCASNPTGFSGNTIYFGEGSWLTVV.